This record looks at one TCR beta chain sequence and its context. Expressed TCRB transcripts were sequenced because the entire RNA isolate underwent reverse transcription. Sequencing used immunoSEQ multiplex PCR; TCRdb keeps in-frame clones, though not all of them. This sample has approximately 200,000 clones, with over 8.5% found just once. The junction had 7 bases not matched to a gene; V was cut back by 6 bases and J by 6 bases. Germline V gives CDR1 SEHNR, CDR2 FQNEAQ (reference sequence). CDR3 length: 13 residues. The entry originates in a study of beta chain features in type 1 diabetes. The chain carries TRBV7-9 and TRBJ2-7, with 8 bases matching TRBD1. This sequence originates from a young woman in good health. The sample was naive CD4+ T cells from blood. The CDR3, as DNA: TGTGCCAGCAGAAGGGACAGGTTCGCCGAGCAGTACTTC. This encodes CASRRDRFAEQYF. Full variable domain (rest looked up from reference TRBV7-9 and TRBJ2-7): DTGVSQNPRHKITKRGQNVTFRCDPISEHNRLYWYRQTLGQGPEFLTYFQNEAQLEKSRLLSDRFSAERPKGSFSTLEIQRTEQGDSAMYLCASRRDRFAEQYFGPGTRLTVT.